Included here is one T cell receptor (beta chain) sequence, with context. The data stem from a study of blood T cell repertoires in COVID-19. The wider study: Researchers got acute and convalescent COVID-19 samples from the United States, Italy and Spain.

CDR3 length: 16 amino acids. The V and J ends lost 4 bases and 3 bases, in that order; junction bases with no gene match: 8. Per germline, CDR1 KGHDR and CDR2 SFDVKD. Authors' analysis steps: Estimated nucleated cell counts came from reference gene primer amplification. Produced via immunoSEQ multiplex PCR; TCRdb's table is partial and in-frame only. That table supplies the V and J calls and clone size; D and trimming were determined from the DNA. The table has about 100,000 clones, around four fifths seen once. The TCR comes from a man aged 45 to 65 with active or convalescent COVID-19. The sequencing input was peripheral blood. The chain joins TRBV24-1 to TRBJ2-3, with TRBD1 matching 8 bases. The CDR3 DNA sequence: TGTGCCACCAGTGACCTTGGACAGGGTTTTACAGATACGCAGTATTTT. Translation: CATSDLGQGFTDTQYF.